Listed here are 11 T cell receptor beta chains from one sample, sequenced in a study of CD8 T cells in Susac syndrome. Reverse transcription used roughly 0.45 to 1 ug RNA and random hexamers. TCRdb reprocessed the immunoSEQ multiplex PCR reads via MiXCR and lists one record per CDR3 protein. The sample lists around 130,000 distinct CDR3 sequences, 94% occurring once. Material: CD4+ T cells from PBMCs. The receptors shown here come from a human donor in good health.

This chain connects TRBV19 to TRBJ2-1; D tentatively reads TRBD1 or TRBD2 (5 bases each). V was cut by 2 bases and J by 6 bases, with 17 bases left in between. This CDR3 is 16 amino acids long. CDR1 is LNHDA, CDR2 SQIVND, per germline (reference sequence). This CDR3 is CASSIRQISGTNEQFF. The DNA for the CDR3 is TGTGCCAGTAGTATAAGACAGATAAGTGGGACCAATGAGCAGTTCTTC.

The V and J genes are TRBV12-3 or TRBV12-4 and TRBJ2-7; D is uncertain. This CDR3 is built from 15 residues. Trimming left V 2 bases short and J 7 bases short, with 18 bases between. CDR3 loop: CASSLSGPQGSEQYF. The CDR3 DNA follows: TGTGCCAGCAGTTTATCGGGCCCCCAAGGTTCAGAGCAGTACTTC.

The rearrangement joins TRBV4-2 to TRBJ2-5; 14 bases fit TRBD2. Trimming removed 2 bases from V and 3 bases from J; junction bases left unmatched: 5. CDR1 and CDR2 from the germline V gene are LGHNA and YNFKEQ. This CDR3 comprises 17 residues. The CDR3 nucleotides read TGTGCCAGCAGCCAAATATCGGGACTAGCGGGAGAAGAGACCCAGTACTTC. Its protein product is CASSQISGLAGEETQYF.

In this sample, this clonotype turned up once. This chain connects TRBV2 to TRBJ2-5; D may be TRBD1 (6 bases). V was clipped by 7 bases and J by 3 bases, with 12 bases between them. CDR1 is SNHLY and CDR2 is FYNNEI in the germline V gene. This CDR3 contains 13 residues. CDR3 nucleotides: TGTGCCAGCAATTGGGGGCGGGAAGAGACCCAGTACTTC. Its protein is CASNWGREETQYF.

The chain combines TRBV2 with TRBJ1-1; D is uncertain. The CDR3 contains 15 residues. Germline CDR1 is SNHLY and CDR2 is FYNNEI. V was cut by 5 bases and J by 2 bases, with 15 bases left in between. This CDR3 is CASSPRVRVNTEAFF. Here the CDR3 DNA reads TGTGCCAGCAGTCCCCGGGTGCGGGTTAACACTGAAGCTTTCTTT.

The V call is TRBV30, the J call TRBJ2-1; no clear D gene. CDR3 length equals 11 residues. The germline gives CDR1 GTSNPN, CDR2 SVGIG (reference sequence). Trimming shortened V by 3 bases and J by 6 bases, and 6 bases separated the two germline ends. The CDR3 DNA reads as TGTGCCTGGAGCGCTACCAATGAGCAGTTCTTC. As protein: CAWSATNEQFF.

The CDR3 is CASSPPAGFGNTIYF. In DNA, the CDR3 is TGCGCCAGCAGCCCCCCGGCGGGGTTCGGAAACACCATATATTTT. V usage is TRBV23-1 and J usage is TRBJ1-3; no clear D. TRBV23-1 is noted as an ORF with a role that remains uncertain. Trimming pared 6 bases from V and 4 bases from J, leaving 16 bases between. There are 15 residues in the CDR3.

V usage is TRBV5-1 and J usage is TRBJ2-7; TRBD2 agrees at 10 bases. Germline V CDR1 and CDR2: SGHRS, YFSETQ. J gave up 5 bases and V 0 bases, and 11 bases lay outside the gene matches. This CDR3 has 17 residues. The CDR3 here is CASSLAFQTSGSDEQYF. The CDR3 bases are TGCGCCAGCAGCTTGGCGTTTCAGACTAGCGGGTCAGACGAGCAGTACTTC.

The V and J genes are TRBV3-1 and TRBJ2-1; perhaps TRBD2 as D (5 bases). This CDR3 has 13 amino acids. V was pared by 3 bases and J by 2 bases, with 5 bases between. Germline values: CDR1 LGHDT, CDR2 YNNKEL (reference sequence). The CDR3 is CASSQTTYNEQFF. The CDR3 DNA sequence: TGTGCCAGCAGCCAGACTACCTACAATGAGCAGTTCTTC.

DNA of the CDR3: TGTGCCAGATTTGGACAGGGGGCGCGCGAAAAACTGTTTTTT. It yields the protein CARFGQGAREKLFF. The V and J genes are TRBV27 and TRBJ1-4; 11 positions agree with TRBD1. Trimming at V came to 9 bases and at J to 8 bases, leaving 8 bases not matched to a gene. This CDR3 spans 14 amino acids. Germline V CDR1 and CDR2: MNHEY, SMNVEV (reference sequence).

V gene TRBV19 combines with J gene TRBJ2-7; 9 bases line up with TRBD1. CDR3 size: 15 residues. J gave up 6 bases and V 1 base, and 7 bases lay outside the gene matches. Looked up from germline, CDR1 is LNHDA and CDR2 is SQIVND (reference sequence). The CDR3 DNA reads TGTGCCAGTAGTATAGGGGGACAGGGAGGATTCGAGCAGTACTTC. Residues: CASSIGGQGGFEQYF.